This TCR beta chain appears in the sequencing data of a study of shared clonotypes between healthy human individuals (dated by TCRdb to about 2020). For the study in its entirety: The cohort included three men and two women between 18 and 49 years of age. Between about 0.94 and 10 billion PBMCs per donor were obtained by leukapheresis. For each donor, CD4 naive and CD4 memory were each run on three plates, CD8 naive on two plates, and CD8 memory on one plate. To increase sequencing depth and limit assay-specific biases, TCR repertoire library preparation and sequencing were carried out by different laboratories using diverse techniques. The study deeply sequenced blood TCR repertoires of roughly five healthy adults to estimate repertoire size and the extent of clonotype sharing between individuals.

V sheds 0 bases and J sheds 9 bases, leaving 13 bases between their ends. Inclusive of the bounding cysteine and phenylalanine, the CDR3 is 15 residues long. Only CDR3 DNA is held: 45 bases, read in frame from base 1. CDR1 and CDR2 were assigned from the germline V gene as SGDLS and YYNGEE. What the study reported, not specific to this receptor: When a few donors were compared, the shared fraction of clonotypes was about 5% for naive CD4, 3.5% to 4% for naive CD8, about 2.5% for memory CD4, and less than 0.5% for memory CD8. The genetic and exposure-history diversity represented was limited by the small number of donors. Clonotypes shared by all four sorted-subset donors showed higher generation probabilities than non-shared clonotypes. Estimated clonotype richness was generally larger for naive than for memory subsets. Pairwise subsampling led to the expectation that sequencing depth would affect the degree of clonotype sharing among donors. Incomplete sequencing was indicated by rarefaction of sorted-subset datasets, despite the large sequencing depth. Sampling was limited to blood, and TCR repertoires in tissue likely differ from TCR repertoires in blood.

This clone came up once. Its antigen target is currently unknown. The sample holds no much larger clone one base away, and base qualities are not on file. Using the deep immunoSEQ assay, TCR CDR3 regions were amplified from genomic DNA by multiplex PCR. Extracted genomic DNA from each cell subset was spread evenly across all wells of several immunoSEQ 96-well plates, with each plate serving as a replicate. Each replicate PCR for sorted subsets received around 200 ng genomic DNA, equal to about 30,000 T cell genomes. Purified libraries were measured with a Qubit 3.0 fluorometer, size-checked on a Bioanalyzer 2100, and measured again with the KAPA Library Quantification kit. Every immunoSEQ 96-well plate was sequenced on a dedicated single-read 150-cycle Illumina NextSeq 550 flow cell. For the original study's pipeline: Because the immunoSEQ output held only junctional sequences and lacked quality scores, the filtering could not match the filtering applied to full-length reads. To assign V/J genes and CDR3, sequences were annotated using PyIR, a Python wrapper for IgBLAST v1.9, with IMGT germline references. Reads were removed for weak V/J assignments (E-value above 1e-6), missing CDR3, stop codons, out-of-frame junctions, or ambiguous translated residues. A V3J clonotype was defined by an identical inferred V gene, J gene, and CDR3 amino acid sequence. To compute the percentage overlap between repertoires, the number of shared unique clonotypes was divided by the size of the smaller repertoire. Three approaches were used to assess repertoire richness: RTK rarefaction, the Chao1 estimator, and Recon v2.1 estimates of unobserved clonotypes. Generation probabilities were computed with OLGA for all TCRbeta clonotypes obtained by the gDNA method from four donors. TCRdb retrieved this table from immuneACCESS and kept in-frame rearrangements only. Not all clones are present; in checked studies, unresolved V genes account for under half, and no reason is known for the remainder. V, J and clone size reflect that table, while D and trimming were determined from the DNA. This sample holds a few million clones; about 92% were observed only once. Over 0.12% of the sample belongs to the ten largest clones.

The donors were healthy, HIV-negative adults with no recently reported acute infections or vaccinations. Every donor was a Caucasian adult living in Nashville, Tennessee, USA. CD4+ T cells were enriched by magnetic negative selection; naive cells were then positively selected on CD45RA, and the negative fraction formed the memory subset. Blood was obtained by leukapheresis, after which PBMCs were separated by Ficoll-Histopaque density gradient centrifugation and cryopreserved in liquid nitrogen vapor phase. Analytical flow cytometry was used to check the purity and quantity of every magnetically sorted T cell population. Each sorted fraction had its genomic DNA isolated and then quantified by UV absorbance on a Nanodrop 2000c.

The rearrangement combines TRBV9 with TRBJ1-6; no D gene is confidently identified. This TCR was sampled from a man between 18 and 29 years old in good health. The specimen was naive CD4+ T cells sorted from blood. What the cell subset or site label conveys for this sample: CD45RA+ positively selected. Read as DNA, the sequence is TGTGCCAGCAGCGTAGCTCCATCTACTGGTTCACCCCTCCACTTT. Translated, this is CASSVAPSTGSPLHF.